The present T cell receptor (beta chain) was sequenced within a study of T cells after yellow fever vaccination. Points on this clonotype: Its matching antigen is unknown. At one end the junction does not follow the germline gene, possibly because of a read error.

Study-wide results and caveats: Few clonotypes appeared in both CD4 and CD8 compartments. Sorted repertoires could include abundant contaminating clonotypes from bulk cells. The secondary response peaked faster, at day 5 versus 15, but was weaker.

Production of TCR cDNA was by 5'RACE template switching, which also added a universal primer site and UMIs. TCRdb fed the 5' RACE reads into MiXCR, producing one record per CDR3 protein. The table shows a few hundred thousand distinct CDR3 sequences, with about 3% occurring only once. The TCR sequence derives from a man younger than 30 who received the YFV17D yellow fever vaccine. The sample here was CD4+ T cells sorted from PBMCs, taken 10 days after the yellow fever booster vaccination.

The CDR3 here is CASREAGGPRETQYF. The CDR3 DNA reads TGTGCCAGCAGAGAAGCGGGGGGGCCTAGGGAGACCCAGTACTTC. The chain carries TRBV6-1 and TRBJ2-5, with TRBD2 matching 10 bases. CDR3 length: 15 amino acids. Germline loops: CDR1 MNHNS, CDR2 SASEGT.